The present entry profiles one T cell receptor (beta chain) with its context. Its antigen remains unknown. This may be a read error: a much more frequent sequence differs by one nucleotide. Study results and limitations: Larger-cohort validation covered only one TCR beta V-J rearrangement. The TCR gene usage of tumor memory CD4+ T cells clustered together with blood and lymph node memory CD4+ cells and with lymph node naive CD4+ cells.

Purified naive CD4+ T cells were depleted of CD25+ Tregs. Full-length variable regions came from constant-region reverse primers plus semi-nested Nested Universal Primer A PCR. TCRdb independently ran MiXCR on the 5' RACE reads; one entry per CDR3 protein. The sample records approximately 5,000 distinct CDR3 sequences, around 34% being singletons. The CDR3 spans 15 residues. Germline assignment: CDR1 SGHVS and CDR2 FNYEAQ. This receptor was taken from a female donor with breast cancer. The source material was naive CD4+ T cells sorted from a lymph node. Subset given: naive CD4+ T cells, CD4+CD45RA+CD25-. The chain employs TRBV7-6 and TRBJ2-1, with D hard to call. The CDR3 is CASSLSPLQGDEQLF. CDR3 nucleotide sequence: TGTGCCAGCAGCTTATCCCCTCTACAAGGCGATGAGCAGCTCTTC.